This entry lists 14 T cell receptor beta chains sequenced from one sample in a study of regulatory T cells in long-lasting Graves disease listed by TCRdb under 2021. Library preparation used multiplex PCR. The sequencer was an Illumina HiSeq 4000. CDR3 regions were amplified by Arm-PCR with iRepertoire HTBI primers to construct TCR beta libraries. TCRdb took the public reads, trimmed them with fastp at Q25, ran MiXCR for clone calling and kept in-frame beta chains. When rows share a CDR3 protein, they turn into one entry using the most common DNA and genes. This sample gives 450,000 to 650,000 distinct CDR3 sequences in total; 15% to 20% of them show up just once. 20% to 25% of the sample is taken by the ten largest. The sample's time point label, in plain terms: newly diagnosed GD, antithyroid drugs for less than 3 months. For both TCR sequencing and RNA sequencing, RNA was extracted from PBMCs in TRIzol.

The sample also formed part of further work on T cells in Graves' hyperthyroidism and ophthalmopathy.

The input for sequencing was peripheral blood mononuclear cells (PBMCs), taken at new diagnosis, from a patient treated with antithyroid drugs. All receptors derive from a woman aged 35 to 60 with Graves disease. Donor details come from another sample of the same person, matched by shared clones.

This clonotype was seen more than once but under ten times. The CDR3 region is CASSDVVLNEKLFF. In DNA form, the CDR3 reads TGTGCCAGCAGTGATGTCGTCCTTAATGAAAAACTGTTTTTT. The rearrangement joins TRBV6-1 to TRBJ1-4; D gene unclear. This CDR3 contains 14 residues. The germline gives CDR1 MNHNS, CDR2 SASEGT. V dropped 3 bases and J dropped 4 bases, with 9 bases sitting between them.

The chain has TRBV20-1 and TRBJ2-1; 13 bases match TRBD2. The germline V gene encodes CDR1 DFQATT and CDR2 SNEGSKA (reference sequence). The CDR3 totals 15 residues. J lost 9 bases, V lost 0 bases, and 5 bases had no gene match. Written as DNA, the CDR3 is TGCAGTGCTAGAGAACTAGCGGGGGGGCCAGGTGAGCAGTTCTTC. Translated: CSARELAGGPGEQFF.

This clonotype was counted at least ten times. This chain links TRBV11-2 with TRBJ1-2, with a weak D call TRBD1 (5 bases). Germline V gene sequence: CDR1 SGHAT, CDR2 FQNNGV. The CDR3 extends over 15 amino acids. With 7 bases removed from V and 5 bases from J, the gap between germline ends came to 20 bases. The CDR3 loop is CASTQAGSSIYGYTF. CDR3 in DNA: TGTGCCAGCACACAGGCGGGGTCCTCAATATATGGCTACACCTTC.

This sequence joins TRBV5-1 and TRBJ2-3; weak D call: TRBD2 (5 bases). The CDR3 consists of 14 residues. Germline V CDR1 and CDR2: SGHRS, YFSETQ. V was pared by 7 bases and J by 0 bases, with 12 bases between. The DNA of the CDR3 is TGCGCCAGCTTCCTTGGACTGAGCACAGATACGCAGTATTTT. This translates into CASFLGLSTDTQYF.

The chain carries TRBV20-1 and TRBJ2-5; 16 bases are a match to TRBD2. This CDR3 comprises 16 residues. J lost 7 bases, V lost 6 bases, and 11 bases had no gene match. Germline assignment: CDR1 DFQATT and CDR2 SNEGSKA (reference sequence). The CDR3 reads CSALGLAGGPIGTQYF. CDR3 nucleotides: TGCAGTGCCCTGGGACTAGCGGGGGGGCCTATTGGGACCCAGTACTTC.

This clonotype came up many times. The DNA of the CDR3 is TGTGCTAGTGGTTCCTCGACGACAGGATACAATGAGCAGTTCTTC. Its protein product is CASGSSTTGYNEQFF. The chain links TRBV12-5 to TRBJ2-1, with D possibly matching TRBD1 (6 bases). Germline V gene lookup returns CDR1 LGHNT and CDR2 FRNRAP. The CDR3 loop spans 15 amino acids. V was cut by 4 bases and J by 4 bases, with 14 bases left in between.

This chain links TRBV9 with TRBJ1-3; TRBD1 agrees at 8 bases. There are 15 residues in the CDR3. V shed 4 bases, J shed 2 bases, and the junction held 5 bases outside the gene matches. Per the germline V gene, CDR1 is SGDLS and CDR2 is YYNGEE. The CDR3 DNA is TGTGCCAGCAGCTTTAGACAGGGGACTGGAAACACCATATATTTT. It encodes CASSFRQGTGNTIYF.

This clonotype was counted a few times. The rearrangement joins TRBV11-2 to TRBJ2-3, with 8 positions matching TRBD2. The CDR3 contains 20 residues. Germline CDR1 SGHAT, CDR2 FQNNGV. The trim removed 4 bases at V and 4 bases at J, leaving 22 bases unmatched. The CDR3 reads CASSYRDGGGVGGGPDTQYF. CDR3 DNA: TGTGCCAGCAGCTACCGGGATGGCGGTGGAGTTGGCGGGGGGCCAGATACGCAGTATTTT.

This clonotype has a count of ten or more. This chain joins TRBV12-3 or TRBV12-4 and TRBJ2-7; D possibly corresponds to TRBD1 (6 bases). The V end lost 8 bases, the J end lost 0 bases, and 14 bases lay between the germline ends. This CDR3 comprises 14 residues. The CDR3 region has the DNA TGTGCCAGCCTTAGGGGGAGTAGCTCCTACGAGCAGTACTTC. Amino acid sequence: CASLRGSSSYEQYF.

This clonotype was seen a handful of times. V and J are TRBV5-5 and TRBJ2-7; unclear D gene. Trimming shortened V by 2 bases and J by 5 bases, and 17 bases separated the two germline ends. The CDR3 runs 15 residues. Germline V CDR1 and CDR2: SGHKS, YYEKEE (reference sequence). CDR3 nucleotide sequence: TGTGCCAGCAGCTTAGAGTGGCGCCGGTACGACGAGCAGTACTTC. Residues: CASSLEWRRYDEQYF.

The table lists this clonotype with many counts. This chain joins TRBV5-8 and TRBJ1-2; tentative D call: TRBD1 (6 bases). The CDR3 extends over 14 amino acids. Germline values: CDR1 SGHTS, CDR2 YDEGEE. V lost 3 bases and J lost 4, with 13 bases in between. CDR3 DNA: TGTGCCAGCAGCTCCTACAGGGCCAGCTATGGCTACACCTTC. This gives the protein CASSSYRASYGYTF.

This clonotype was counted a few times. The chain links TRBV15 to TRBJ2-5, with D possibly TRBD1 on 5 matching bases. V lost 7 bases and J lost 4, with 22 bases in between. The CDR3 has 16 residues. The germline V gene encodes CDR1 LNHNV and CDR2 YYDKDF (reference sequence). DNA of the CDR3: TGTGCCACCACAGACGATCGCCTAGGGGTAGTAGAGACCCAGTACTTC. This codes for CATTDDRLGVVETQYF.

V gene TRBV27 combines with J gene TRBJ2-1; D unclear. Germline V gives CDR1 MNHEY, CDR2 SMNVEV (reference sequence). This CDR3 has 13 residues. Trimming pared 4 bases from V and 7 bases from J, leaving 11 bases between. In nucleotides, the CDR3 is TGTGCCAGCAGTTCATCACAACCTAATGAGCAGTTCTTC. It codes for CASSSSQPNEQFF.

The J gene is TRBJ2-7, the V gene TRBV12-3 or TRBV12-4; 8 nucleotides agree with TRBD2. The CDR3 loop spans 15 amino acids. V lost 5 bases and J lost 3; bases outside the gene matches: 9. The chain's CDR3 is CASSPLAGSDYEQYF. For the CDR3, the DNA is TGTGCCAGCAGTCCGCTAGCGGGTAGCGACTACGAGCAGTACTTC.